This is a list of T cell receptor beta chains from one sample in a study of shared clonotypes between healthy human individuals. Clones were sequenced by immunoSEQ multiplex PCR, and TCRdb holds only the in-frame ones, with some missing. The profile shows some 2,000,000 clones, more than 90% of them singletons. Sequenced: naive CD4+ T cells sorted from blood. Every receptor here comes from a man younger than 35 in good health. The conserved cysteine and the conserved F or W are not part of the CDR3 here. Some rows mark clone size as missing; the rest say once, few, many or name a class of expanded clone.

size,V,J,length,CDR3
NA,TRBV7-3,TRBJ1-2,12,ASGTGTANYGYT
NA,TRBV28,TRBJ1-3,13,ASSETQTGGNTIY
NA,TRBV6-1,TRBJ2-7,10,ASNLPAYEQY
NA,TRBV9,TRBJ2-2,13,ASGGTGRSTGELF
NA,TRBV7-9,TRBJ2-5,14,ASSPNLGTHQETQY
NA,TRBV19,TRBJ2-3,12,ASSIKQGTDTQY
NA,TRBV10-3,TRBJ1-2,12,AISESLISGGYT
NA,TRBV5-4,TRBJ1-6,13,ASSVGGTAYSPLH
NA,TRBV6-5,TRBJ1-2,11,ASRDRGGNGYT
once,TRBV6-1,TRBJ1-5,13,ASIEWGQGNQPQH